This TCR beta chain was sequenced during a study of vaccination and CD4 T cells after COVID-19. Study at large: A CEFX pool, an HIV-1 Nef pool, or else no peptide went into the control cultures.

Cultured CD4+ T-cell DNA underwent Oncomine TCR Beta short-read sequencing. TCRdb redid the calling of the PCR reads with MiXCR, one entry per CDR3 protein. This sample has about 15,000 distinct CDR3 sequences, with approximately 55% found just once. V was shortened by 5 bases and J by 3 bases, with 22 bases between the two germline ends. There are 16 residues in the CDR3. The V gene's germline CDR1 is DFQATT and CDR2 SNEGSKA (reference sequence). Treatment given: roughly 10-day PBMC culture with coronavirus spike peptide pools or control peptides (ViraFEST assay). There were positive PCR dates ranging from March to December 2020, all predating US Alpha, Beta and Delta variants. Fresh replacement IL-2 medium substituted for half the medium on days 3 and 7. It was after around eleven days of culture that CD4+ T cells were isolated by negative selection. This clonotype was detected only a few times. The antigen is not known.

The material was CD4+ T cells from blood, cultured in vitro, obtained before SARS-CoV-2 vaccination. The TCR originated in a human donor who had recovered from COVID-19. The rearrangement joins TRBV20-1 to TRBJ1-1; D may be TRBD1 (5 bases). CDR3 in amino acids: CSAFKIFRVVYTEAFF. The CDR3 DNA reads TGCAGTGCTTTCAAGATATTCAGGGTGGTCTACACTGAAGCTTTCTTT.